The entry below describes one T cell receptor beta chain. Its antigen is unknown. Being one base from a much bigger clone, this may be a read error. The data were obtained in a study of T cells in Graves' hyperthyroidism and ophthalmopathy. Notes on the study in general: Ophthalmopathy was model-predicted a median around 6.1 months pre-onset.

The CDR3 has 14 residues. Germline V gives CDR1 MNHEY, CDR2 SMNVEV (reference sequence). Amplified TCR beta CDR3 regions came from RNA transcripts. First-round RT-PCR targeting the TCR CDR3 was performed with the HTBI primer set. One entry per CDR3 protein, called by TCRdb with MiXCR from the multiplex PCR reads. The sample carries a few hundred thousand distinct CDR3 sequences, approximately 15% recorded once. This chain connects TRBV27 to TRBJ1-6; maybe TRBD1 (5 bases). Source material: blood. The TCR sequence derives from a woman aged 40 to 50 with Graves' ophthalmopathy. The CDR3 DNA follows: TGTGCCAGCGGTTTATCCAGGGCTGATTCACCCCTCCACTTT. As protein: CASGLSRADSPLHF.